This is a list of T cell receptor beta chains from one sample in a study of monozygotic twins with inflammatory bowel disease. TCRdb re-called the 5' RACE reads; every CDR3 protein appears as one record, without DNA. The sample's table shows approximately 400,000 distinct CDR3 sequences. Sequencing was done on a sample of blood. The receptor source for this set is a human donor with ulcerative colitis or Crohn's disease, or a healthy co-twin of an affected twin (not recorded which). Each CDR3 is given with its conserved first and last residue.

length,V,J,CDR3
15,TRBV5-1,TRBJ1-1,CASSLLAGANTEAFF
15,TRBV27,TRBJ1-1,CASSLSGLGRAEAFF
16,TRBV18,TRBJ2-1,CASSPLIVTSDNEQFF
14,TRBV19,TRBJ2-7,CASSSPGQTYEQYF
16,TRBV5-1,TRBJ2-1,CASSLAPLGSYNEQFF
17,TRBV7-9,TRBJ2-1,CASSRLQQLGHHNEQFF
14,TRBV6-1,TRBJ1-1,CASSDKTGGTEAFF
14,TRBV6-1,TRBJ1-2,CASSEGLSNYGYTF
14,TRBV19,TRBJ1-1,CASSDPQGNTEAFF
14,TRBV12-3/TRBV12-4,TRBJ2-5,CASSPSSGRPARYF
16,TRBV4-1,TRBJ2-7,CASSQDEGRYSYEQYF
16,TRBV5-1,TRBJ2-3,CASSFLPTNGMDTQYF
13,TRBV12-3/TRBV12-4,TRBJ2-7,CASSLSGNYEQYF
13,TRBV7-2,TRBJ2-2,CASSFGQAGELFF
21,TRBV24-1,TRBJ1-6,CATSDLNQFTGQNSYNSPLHF
15,TRBV24-1,TRBJ2-5,CATSDRTEGVETQYF
14,TRBV28,TRBJ2-2,CASRRRDYTGELFF
16,TRBV7-2,TRBJ2-1,CASSHISGRTSNEQFF
13,TRBV12-3/TRBV12-4,TRBJ1-2,CASSPGQEVGYTF
14,TRBV2,TRBJ1-3,CASSLQARGNTIYF
17,TRBV11-3,TRBJ1-3,CASSLAEGKKSGNTIYF
13,TRBV7-3,TRBJ1-2,CASSYPGGSGYTF
15,TRBV12-3/TRBV12-4,TRBJ2-2,CASSLASGNTGELFF
15,TRBV13,TRBJ2-1,CASSLGVRVTDEQFF
13,TRBV9,TRBJ1-6,CASSVGNNSPLHF
12,TRBV2,TRBJ1-5,CASSDDSEPQHF
19,TRBV9,TRBJ1-3,CASSSLLLTGPTSGNTIYF
17,TRBV7-2,TRBJ2-1,CASSLFPGTSGYNEQFF
16,TRBV10-3,TRBJ1-2,CAISESPIGANYGYTF
14,TRBV5-1,TRBJ2-3,CASSLGTVPDTQYF
16,TRBV25-1,TRBJ1-1,CASSDSRDSMNTEAFF
12,TRBV6-5,TRBJ1-4,CARIPANEKLFF
14,TRBV24-1,TRBJ2-2,CATSDSGYTGELFF
15,TRBV29-1,TRBJ2-7,CSVEVALSPNYEQYF
13,TRBV6-4,TRBJ2-3,CASGQTSADTQYF
16,TRBV7-3,TRBJ1-6,CASSLWDRGQGSPLHF
15,TRBV5-5,TRBJ2-1,CASSRDTLYYNEQFF
17,TRBV7-2,TRBJ2-2,CASRRIPGQGGTGELFF
14,TRBV7-2,TRBJ2-5,CATGTGGAQETQYF
11,TRBV3-1,TRBJ2-5,CASSHSETQYF